One and the same sample provided the 19 T cell receptor beta chains below, sequenced in a study of CD8 T cells in ankylosing spondylitis (dated by TCRdb to the late 2010s). The library was obtained by 5' RACE. Sequenced using an Illumina HiSeq 2500. The public sequencing data were trimmed at Q25 with fastp and processed into clonotypes with MiXCR by TCRdb, which kept only in-frame beta chains. Every CDR3 protein is listed once, alongside the most common genes and DNA of its rows. This sample is represented by fewer than 500,000 distinct CDR3 sequences; about 22% of them were singletons. The ten largest account for about a sixth of the sample. These receptors have no identified antigens. The paper as a whole reports these results and caveats: Blood from ankylosing spondylitis patients appeared to be characterized by a TCR beta motif made up of under 10 highly homologous amino acid variants.

What was sequenced was blood, either unsorted or a sorted T cell fraction (not recorded which). These receptors were obtained from a male donor with ankylosing spondylitis.

This clonotype was counted a single time. The rearrangement uses TRBV12-3 or TRBV12-4 and TRBJ2-7, with 8 bases matching TRBD2. The V and J ends lost 5 bases and 0 bases, in that order; junction bases with no gene match: 12. This CDR3 has 17 amino acids. This CDR3 reads CASSPGLTGGSSYEQYF. The DNA of the CDR3 is TGTGCCAGCAGTCCAGGACTGACGGGAGGGAGCTCCTACGAGCAGTACTTC.

In its sample, this clonotype was seen a few times. V and J are TRBV7-2 and TRBJ2-4, with 9 positions matching TRBD2. Germline CDR1 is SGHTA and CDR2 is FQGNSA. The CDR3 runs to 16 residues. The V segment lost 3 bases and the J segment 10 bases; nucleotides outside the gene matches: 13. Here the CDR3 DNA reads TGTGCCAGCAGCTTGGCGGGGGGGCGCGCATCCCAGATTCAGTACTTC. It specifies CASSLAGGRASQIQYF.

The V call is TRBV6-5, the J call TRBJ2-5; D is unresolved. Trimming stripped 4 bases from V and 1 base from J, with 19 bases between. Germline CDR1 and CDR2: MNHEY and SVGAGI. CDR3 length: 17 residues. The CDR3 sequence: CASSSPMGSPLQETQYF. The CDR3 DNA follows: TGTGCCAGCAGTTCTCCAATGGGTAGTCCCCTCCAAGAGACCCAGTACTTC.

This clonotype came up a few times. The CDR3 region is CASSLVHPNTGELFF. The CDR3 DNA reads TGTGCCAGCAGCTTGGTTCACCCGAACACCGGGGAGCTGTTTTTT. The V call is TRBV5-6, the J call TRBJ2-2; the D is unclear. This CDR3 is built from 15 residues. Germline V gene lookup returns CDR1 SGHDT and CDR2 YYEEEE. V lost 0 bases and J lost 0, with 6 bases in between.

This clonotype was found a few times. The rearrangement uses TRBV20-1 and TRBJ1-5, with no clear D. CDR1 and CDR2 (germline): DFQATT, SNEGSKA (reference sequence). V shed 7 bases and J shed 5 bases, with 15 bases lying between them. This CDR3 comprises 13 residues. The DNA for the CDR3 is TGCAGTGGTAGCTCGCGACTTGATCAGCCCCAGCATTTT. Its translation is CSGSSRLDQPQHF.

This chain uses TRBV7-9 with TRBJ2-2; D remains ambiguous. Germline assignment: CDR1 SEHNR and CDR2 FQNEAQ (reference sequence). The length of the CDR3 is 15 residues. Trimming shortened V by 3 bases and J by 5 bases, and 13 bases separated the two germline ends. CDR3 loop: CASSLSWMGTGELFF. The CDR3 DNA follows: TGTGCCAGCAGCTTGAGTTGGATGGGGACCGGGGAGCTGTTTTTT.

J is TRBJ1-1 and V is TRBV20-1, with D tentatively TRBD1 (6 bases). The V and J ends lost 4 bases and 5 bases respectively, with 20 bases between them. The CDR3 sequence is 15 residues long. CDR1 is DFQATT, CDR2 SNEGSKA, per germline (reference sequence). This CDR3 reads CSAKTSLQGGTEAFF. In DNA form, the CDR3 reads TGCAGTGCTAAAACCAGCCTACAGGGAGGGACTGAAGCTTTCTTT.

The chain employs TRBV9 and TRBJ2-5, with D possibly being TRBD2 (5 bases). The length of the CDR3 is 16 residues. The germline V gene encodes CDR1 SGDLS and CDR2 YYNGEE. V dropped 4 bases and J dropped 4 bases, with 20 bases sitting between them. The CDR3: CASSTLLEGVRETQYF. CDR3 in DNA: TGTGCCAGCAGCACACTCCTAGAGGGAGTGAGAGAGACCCAGTACTTC.

The chain recombines TRBV20-1 with TRBJ2-5; 8 bases line up with TRBD2. The V segment lost 5 bases and the J segment 5 bases; nucleotides outside the gene matches: 7. Germline V gene data show CDR1 as DFQATT and CDR2 as SNEGSKA (reference sequence). The CDR3 has 13 amino acids. The CDR3 spells CSAEAGEGETQYF. The CDR3 nucleotides read TGCAGTGCTGAAGCGGGAGAGGGTGAGACCCAGTACTTC.

The chain recombines TRBV5-1 with TRBJ2-1; TRBD2 matches at 12 bases. J lost 2 bases, V lost 6 bases, and 9 bases had no gene match. This CDR3 has 17 residues. From germline, CDR1 is SGHRS and CDR2 YFSETQ. DNA for the CDR3: TGCGCCAGCAACAATTCCACTAGCGGGAGGACCTACAATGAGCAGTTCTTC. Protein sequence: CASNNSTSGRTYNEQFF.

The rearrangement uses TRBV5-1 and TRBJ2-5; D may be TRBD2 (5 bases). There are 17 residues in the CDR3. CDR1 and CDR2 (germline): SGHRS, YFSETQ. V lost 0 bases, J lost 5 bases, and 20 bases lay in between. CDR3 region: CASSLGVAGTTSETQYF. CDR3 sequence (DNA): TGCGCCAGCAGCTTGGGAGTCGCGGGTACAACAAGTGAGACCCAGTACTTC.

This sequence joins TRBV7-8 and TRBJ2-4; 9 bases fit TRBD1. The V segment lost 0 bases and the J segment 2 bases; nucleotides outside the gene matches: 5. The germline V gene has CDR1 SGHVS and CDR2 FQNEAQ. The length of the CDR3 is 17 residues. CDR3 DNA: TGTGCCAGCAGCTTAGCCAGACAGGGGGATTCCAAAAACATTCAGTACTTC. This gives the protein CASSLARQGDSKNIQYF.

On this clonotype itself: One end of the junction fails to match germline, which may point to a read error. This CDR3 is CSVEETGGYTEAFF. As DNA, the CDR3 is TGCAGCGTCGAAGAGACAGGGGGTTATACTGAAGCTTTCTTT. This chain connects TRBV29-1 to TRBJ1-1; 9 nucleotides agree with TRBD1. Per the germline V gene, CDR1 is SQVTM and CDR2 is ANQGSEA. There are 14 residues in the CDR3.

In its sample, this clonotype was seen a few times. The V and J genes are TRBV6-2 or TRBV6-3 and TRBJ2-2; D is undetermined. The CDR3 spans 14 residues. The V gene lost 6 bases and the J gene lost 1 base, with 9 bases spanning the gap. CDR1 MNHEY and CDR2 SVGEGT come from the germline V gene. The CDR3 is CASSRGVNTGELFF. In DNA form, the CDR3 reads TGTGCCAGCAGCCGCGGAGTGAACACCGGGGAGCTGTTTTTT.

This clonotype was counted a few times. This chain links TRBV6-5 with TRBJ2-3; D is unclear. CDR3 length: 14 residues. Trimming shortened V by 0 bases and J by 2 bases, and 6 bases separated the two germline ends. The germline V gene encodes CDR1 MNHEY and CDR2 SVGAGI. The CDR3 loop reads CASSYSGYTDTQYF. The CDR3 DNA reads TGTGCCAGCAGTTACTCCGGGTACACAGATACGCAGTATTTT.

V gene TRBV15 combines with J gene TRBJ2-1; 8 bases map to TRBD2. This CDR3 comprises 14 residues. Trimming took 3 bases from V and 8 from J; bases not matched to a gene: 6. The V gene's germline CDR1 is LNHNV and CDR2 YYDKDF (reference sequence). CDR3 region: CATSRGLVPDEQFF. CDR3 DNA: TGTGCCACCAGCAGGGGACTAGTTCCCGATGAGCAGTTCTTC.

The CDR3 sequence is CASCFGPRRKLFF. As DNA, the CDR3 is TGTGCCAGCTGCTTTGGGCCCCGACGAAAACTGTTTTTT. This chain joins TRBV6-2 or TRBV6-3 and TRBJ1-4; D gene uncertain. V gave up 8 bases and J gave up 10 bases, with 17 bases separating them. CDR3 size: 13 residues. Germline V gene lookup returns CDR1 MNHEY and CDR2 SVGEGT.

The chain has TRBV30 and TRBJ2-1, with 7 nucleotides matching TRBD2. The germline CDR1 and CDR2 sequences are GTSNPN and SVGIG (reference sequence). The CDR3 extends over 13 amino acids. Germline trimming cut 4 bases from V and 7 bases from J; bases unmatched to any gene: 7. The CDR3 spells CAWMGQGGNEQFF. CDR3 sequence (DNA): TGTGCCTGGATGGGGCAGGGAGGGAATGAGCAGTTCTTC.

This chain links TRBV19 with TRBJ2-1; 14 bases agree with TRBD2. The J segment lost 6 bases and the V segment lost 5 bases, leaving 6 bases of the junction unmatched. Germline loops: CDR1 LNHDA, CDR2 SQIVND (reference sequence). The length of the CDR3 is 16 residues. CDR3 nucleotide sequence: TGTGCCAGTAGTCCCCGGACTAGCGGGAGGTTCAATGAGCAGTTCTTC. It translates to CASSPRTSGRFNEQFF.